A single sample gave rise to the 22 T cell receptor beta chains below, sequenced in a study of cytomegalovirus exposure and HLA in healthy donors. Primers for the PCR totalled 60 Vbeta and 13 Jbeta. TCRdb's copy holds only in-frame clones and misses some; the assay was immunoSEQ multiplex PCR. Among approximately 220,000 clones listed, roughly 80% were seen once. The specimen was PBMCs. These receptors originate from a girl aged 2-9 years in good health and CMV-seronegative.

This clone was seen a few times. This sequence joins TRBV9 and TRBJ2-5; 8 nucleotides match TRBD1. J lost 4 bases, V lost 5 bases, and 13 bases had no gene match. The length of the CDR3 is 16 residues. The V gene's germline CDR1 is SGDLS and CDR2 YYNGEE. The CDR3 DNA reads TGTGCCAGCAGTCTCGACGGGACAGGTTTAGGAGAGACCCAGTACTTC. Amino acid sequence: CASSLDGTGLGETQYF.

The rearrangement links TRBV27 to TRBJ2-3, with TRBD2 matching 8 bases. This CDR3 comprises 14 residues. Germline V CDR1 and CDR2: MNHEY, SMNVEV (reference sequence). Losses at the gene ends were 6 bases for V and 10 bases for J; bases not matched to a gene: 12. CDR3 in amino acids: CASRPGLGLPSQYF. CDR3 coding DNA: TGTGCCAGCAGACCGGGACTAGGACTCCCCTCGCAGTATTTT.

This chain connects TRBV9 to TRBJ1-1; D gene unclear. Trimming took off 2 bases at V and 1 base at J, with 15 bases between the two ends. This CDR3 is built from 16 residues. Per germline, CDR1 SGDLS and CDR2 YYNGEE. CDR3 DNA sequence: TGTGCCAGCAGCGTTAATTGGGCCGACGGGAACACTGAAGCTTTCTTT. This codes for CASSVNWADGNTEAFF.

The CDR3 DNA follows: TGTGCCAGCAGCGGAACCACCGGAGGGACTGGAAGATACAATGAGCAGTTCTTC. The encoded protein is CASSGTTGGTGRYNEQFF. This chain joins TRBV9 and TRBJ2-1; D possibly corresponds to TRBD2 (6 bases). V gave up 3 bases and J gave up 4 bases, with 23 bases separating them. This CDR3 has 18 amino acids. Germline CDR1 and CDR2: SGDLS and YYNGEE. Full variable domain (missing parts from reference TRBV9 and TRBJ2-1): DSGVTQTPKHLITATGQRVTLRCSPRSGDLSVYWYQQSLDQGLQFLIQYYNGEERAKGNILERFSAQQFPDLHSELNLSSLELGDSALYFCASSGTTGGTGRYNEQFFGPGTRLTVL.

The CDR3 DNA is TGCAGCGTTGAATTTGCAGGTTTGCGAGAGACCCAGTACTTC. This sequence encodes CSVEFAGLRETQYF. The chain carries TRBV29-1 and TRBJ2-5; D unclear. V lost 2 bases, J lost 4 bases, and 14 bases lay in between. This CDR3 contains 14 residues. CDR1 and CDR2 (germline): SQVTM, ANQGSEA. The full variable domain, completed using reference TRBV29-1 and TRBJ2-5, is SAVISQKPSRDICQRGTSLTIQCQVDSQVTMMFWYRQQPGQSLTLIATANQGSEATYESGFVIDKFPISRPNLTFSTLTVSNMSPEDSSIYLCSVEFAGLRETQYFGPGTRLLVL.

V and J are TRBV7-2 and TRBJ2-5, with a tentative D call TRBD1 (6 bases). The length of the CDR3 is 14 residues. From germline, CDR1 is SGHTA and CDR2 FQGNSA. Trimming removed 5 bases from V and 5 bases from J, with 15 bases in between. The CDR3 DNA reads TGTGCCAGCAGCCTACTGAGGGGGACGGAGACCCAGTACTTC. Amino acid sequence: CASSLLRGTETQYF.

This clone was picked up one time. The chain joins TRBV7-6 to TRBJ2-1; TRBD2 matches at 8 bases. The CDR3 runs to 15 residues. Germline CDR1 and CDR2: SGHVS and FNYEAQ. Trimming at V came to 5 bases and at J to 2 bases, leaving 5 bases not matched to a gene. The DNA of the CDR3 is TGTGCCAGCAGCGTGGGGCGGGGGGCCTACAATGAGCAGTTCTTC. Encoded protein: CASSVGRGAYNEQFF.

This rearrangement joins TRBV6-1 to TRBJ2-3, with 13 bases fitting TRBD2. The length of the CDR3 is 16 residues. Unmatched junction bases numbered 4, after V lost 2 bases and J lost 5 bases. Germline V gene lookup returns CDR1 MNHNS and CDR2 SASEGT. CDR3 coding DNA: TGTGCCAGCAGTGAAAGACTAGCGGGGGGCGGAGATACGCAGTATTTT. Its translation: CASSERLAGGGDTQYF.

The rearrangement joins TRBV30 to TRBJ1-4; 7 nucleotides align to TRBD1. From germline, CDR1 is GTSNPN and CDR2 SVGIG (reference sequence). V was pared by 8 bases and J by 1 base, with 7 bases of the junction left unmatched. This CDR3 has 14 amino acids. CDR3 in amino acids: CAGGRGRTNEKLFF. In nucleotides, the CDR3 is TGTGCCGGTGGCAGGGGGAGAACTAATGAAAAACTGTTTTTT.

The J gene is TRBJ1-2, the V gene TRBV7-9; 8 bases map to TRBD1. The J segment lost 6 bases and the V segment lost 3 bases, leaving 12 bases of the junction unmatched. The CDR3 has 16 residues. Germline V gene sequence: CDR1 SEHNR, CDR2 FQNEAQ (reference sequence). The CDR3 region has the DNA TGTGCCAGCAGCTTCGAAGCTGACAGGGGTTTAGATGGCTACACCTTC. Translation: CASSFEADRGLDGYTF. Variable domain in full (rest from reference TRBV7-9 and TRBJ1-2): DTGVSQNPRHKITKRGQNVTFRCDPISEHNRLYWYRQTLGQGPEFLTYFQNEAQLEKSRLLSDRFSAERPKGSFSTLEIQRTEQGDSAMYLCASSFEADRGLDGYTFGSGTRLTVV.

A note on this clone: The same CDR3 is also encoded by other DNA sequences in this sample. The chain carries TRBV29-1 and TRBJ1-2; D ambiguous. Trimming took off 1 base at V and 2 bases at J, with 14 bases between the two ends. CDR1 is SQVTM and CDR2 is ANQGSEA in the germline V gene. This CDR3 contains 15 residues. CDR3 bases: TGCAGCGTTGAAGCACTTCAGCGGAGCAACTATGGCTACACCTTC. It translates to CSVEALQRSNYGYTF.

V gene TRBV5-1 combines with J gene TRBJ2-7; TRBD2 matches 7 bases. The CDR3 sequence is 15 residues long. Germline V gene lookup returns CDR1 SGHRS and CDR2 YFSETQ. V was pared by 3 bases and J by 1 base, with 7 bases of the junction left unmatched. The CDR3: CASSSGLIPSYEQYF. In DNA form, the CDR3 reads TGCGCCAGCAGCTCGGGACTAATCCCATCCTACGAGCAGTACTTC. The full variable domain, completed using reference TRBV5-1 and TRBJ2-7, is KAGVTQTPRYLIKTRGQQVTLSCSPISGHRSVSWYQQTPGQGLQFLFEYFSETQRNKGNFPGRFSGRQFSNSRSEMNVSTLELGDSALYLCASSSGLIPSYEQYFGPGTRLTVT.

The CDR3 sequence is CASIKHPEAFF. DNA for the CDR3: TGTGCCAGTATTAAGCACCCTGAAGCTTTCTTT. The chain joins TRBV19 to TRBJ1-1; D not certain. Germline CDR1 LNHDA, CDR2 SQIVND (reference sequence). The CDR3 sequence is 11 residues long. The V gene lost 7 bases and the J gene lost 6 bases, with 9 bases spanning the gap. Drawing the rest from reference TRBV19 and TRBJ1-1, the complete variable domain is DGGITQSPKYLFRKEGQNVTLSCEQNLNHDAMYWYRQDPGQGLRLIYYSQIVNDFQKGDIAEGYSVSREKKESFPLTVTSAQKNPTAFYLCASIKHPEAFFGQGTRLTVV.

This chain connects TRBV11-2 to TRBJ2-7, with D tentatively TRBD1 (6 bases). The CDR3 sequence is 14 residues long. Trimming left V 5 bases short and J 4 bases short, with 15 bases between. The germline V gene encodes CDR1 SGHAT and CDR2 FQNNGV. The CDR3 DNA is TGTGCCAGCAGCCCGAGGGGGAGTGCTTACGAGCAGTACTTC. It yields the protein CASSPRGSAYEQYF.

In its sample, this clone was seen a few times. This sequence joins TRBV2 and TRBJ2-1; D is unclear. This CDR3 comprises 15 residues. Germline V gene data show CDR1 as SNHLY and CDR2 as FYNNEI. V was cut by 5 bases and J by 3 bases, with 14 bases left in between. The CDR3 is CASSRFEASYNEQFF. The CDR3 region has the DNA TGTGCCAGCAGTCGATTCGAGGCCAGCTACAATGAGCAGTTCTTC.

The gene calls are TRBV29-1 and TRBJ1-1; perhaps TRBD1 as D (6 bases). The CDR3 consists of 12 residues. CDR1 and CDR2 from the germline V gene are SQVTM and ANQGSEA. Trimming stripped 6 bases from V and 3 bases from J, with 11 bases between. The CDR3 coding sequence is TGCAGCGTAGGGGGTGGGGACACTGAAGCTTTCTTT. Translating it yields CSVGGGDTEAFF.

The V and J genes are TRBV19 and TRBJ2-7; D perhaps matches TRBD2 (7 bases). In germline, CDR1 is LNHDA, CDR2 SQIVND (reference sequence). V gave up 3 bases and J gave up 5 bases, with 17 bases separating them. The CDR3 consists of 15 residues. In DNA form, the CDR3 reads TGTGCCAGTAGTATGGGGGCGGGAGTTCGGCACGAGCAGTACTTC. Translating it yields CASSMGAGVRHEQYF.

This chain joins TRBV5-5 and TRBJ1-2; TRBD1 aligns across 12 bases. Germline V lookup: CDR1 SGHKS, CDR2 YYEKEE (reference sequence). The CDR3 has 17 residues. V was clipped by 6 bases and J by 1 base; unmatched bases: 10. CDR3 nucleotides: TGTGCCAGCACTTCCGGGACAGGGGGCGTCGGTAACTATGGCTACACCTTC. Protein: CASTSGTGGVGNYGYTF.

In nucleotides, the CDR3 is TGTGCCAGTAGACTCGGGGGGACCCAGTACTTC. Its translation: CASRLGGTQYF. V is TRBV19 and J is TRBJ2-5; weak D call: TRBD2 (6 bases). V gave up 6 bases and J gave up 7 bases, with 9 bases separating them. CDR1 is LNHDA, CDR2 SQIVND, per germline (reference sequence). The CDR3 loop spans 11 amino acids.

This chain links TRBV6-1 with TRBJ2-7, with a tentative D call TRBD2 (6 bases). Germline V CDR1 and CDR2: MNHNS, SASEGT. Trimming took off 11 bases at V and 0 bases at J, with 14 bases between the two ends. The CDR3 is made up of 13 amino acids. The CDR3 here is CAHTEGISYEQYF. The CDR3, as DNA: TGTGCCCACACGGAGGGGATCTCCTACGAGCAGTACTTC.

The V gene is TRBV6-5, the J gene TRBJ2-1, with D tentatively TRBD2 (6 bases). V lost 2 bases and J lost 8, with 10 bases in between. Germline V gene lookup returns CDR1 MNHEY and CDR2 SVGAGI. The CDR3 is 13 residues long. The CDR3 is CASSYGRGDEQFF. The CDR3 nucleotides are TGTGCCAGCAGTTACGGGCGGGGAGATGAGCAGTTCTTC.

The rearrangement uses TRBV10-1 and TRBJ2-1, with TRBD2 matching over 7 bases. Germline V gene sequence: CDR1 WNHNN, CDR2 SYGVQD (reference sequence). With 8 bases clipped from V and 9 bases from J, the junction kept 13 bases outside the gene matches. This CDR3 comprises 14 residues. The CDR3 nucleotides are TGCGCCAGCCGATGGGGTCAGGGAGGGATTGAGCAGTTCTTC. It encodes CASRWGQGGIEQFF.